The 9 T cell receptor beta chains below were found in one sample sequenced in a study of early T cells in non-severe SARS-CoV-2 infection (dated by TCRdb to 2020 to 2023). Library creation used 5' RACE. Sequencing relied on a NextSeq 500. The raw public reads went through TCRdb reprocessing: fastp at Q25, MiXCR clone calling, in-frame beta chains kept. Each record represents a unique CDR3 protein, reported with the most common genes and DNA among its rows. The sample contains tens of thousands of distinct CDR3 sequences, 6% to 7.5% of them found a single time. The ten largest make up approximately 4.5% of the sample. The specimen was whole blood. All receptors derive from an adult who was a healthcare worker with PCR-confirmed SARS-CoV-2 infection or an uninfected control (not recorded which).

The chain links TRBV7-2 to TRBJ1-6; 8 nucleotides match TRBD1. The CDR3 is 15 amino acids. The germline CDR1 and CDR2 sequences are SGHTA and FQGNSA. Trimming took 3 bases from V and 10 from J; bases not matched to a gene: 8. The CDR3 region is CASSLGDRGVSPLHF. CDR3 coding DNA: TGTGCCAGCAGCTTGGGCGACAGGGGAGTCTCACCCCTCCACTTT.

The table lists this clonotype with many counts. The chain uses TRBV6-6 and TRBJ1-1, with D possibly being TRBD1 (6 bases). The ends were cut back, 2 bases at V and 8 bases at J, with 9 bases in the middle. Per the germline V gene, CDR1 is MNHNY and CDR2 is SVGAGI (reference sequence). This CDR3 contains 12 residues. CDR3 in DNA: TGTGCCAGCAGTTACAGTCAGGGGGAAGCTTTCTTT. Translation: CASSYSQGEAFF.

This chain links TRBV13 with TRBJ1-2; D is unresolved. The CDR3 has 14 amino acids. The germline gives CDR1 PRHDT, CDR2 FYEKMQ (reference sequence). Trimming pared 4 bases from V and 7 bases from J, leaving 16 bases between. The CDR3 DNA is TGTGCCAGCAGCTCCATGGGGAGTCGGGTTGGCTACACCTTC. Translation: CASSSMGSRVGYTF.

This chain joins TRBV27 and TRBJ1-6; no definite D call. The CDR3 runs to 14 residues. CDR1 is MNHEY and CDR2 is SMNVEV in the germline V gene (reference sequence). Trimming left V 7 bases short and J 7 bases short, with 14 bases between. The CDR3 sequence: CASTPMPRNSPLHF. In DNA, the CDR3 is TGTGCCAGCACCCCCATGCCTAGGAATTCACCCCTCCACTTT.

This clonotype has ten or more counts. The V call is TRBV11-2, the J call TRBJ2-1, with 10 bases identical to TRBD1. From germline, CDR1 is SGHAT and CDR2 FQNNGV. CDR3 length: 17 amino acids. The V and J ends lost 5 bases and 2 bases, in that order; junction bases with no gene match: 9. The CDR3 spells CASSTRDRGVPYNEQFF. The CDR3, as DNA: TGTGCCAGCAGCACCCGGGACAGGGGAGTCCCCTACAATGAGCAGTTCTTC.

This clonotype was seen many times. J is TRBJ1-1 and V is TRBV7-9; D unresolved. The length of the CDR3 is 14 residues. V was trimmed by 5 bases and J by 1 base, leaving 11 bases between them. In germline, CDR1 is SEHNR, CDR2 FQNEAQ (reference sequence). The CDR3 sequence: CASSPAVANTEAFF. Written as DNA, the CDR3 is TGTGCCAGCAGCCCAGCCGTAGCGAACACTGAAGCTTTCTTT.

The chain uses TRBV12-3 or TRBV12-4 and TRBJ2-1; possible D gene TRBD2, 6 bases. This CDR3 contains 15 residues. Trimming took 6 bases from V and 4 from J, leaving 16 bases between them. The CDR3 spells CASSPSASAYNEQFF. CDR3 DNA sequence: TGTGCCAGCAGCCCTTCGGCTAGCGCATACAATGAGCAGTTCTTC.

This clonotype turned up a few times. V gene TRBV6-5 combines with J gene TRBJ1-6; D might be TRBD1 (6 bases). Per germline, CDR1 MNHEY and CDR2 SVGAGI. The germline V and J ends were trimmed by 6 bases and 6 bases, with 18 bases remaining between them. CDR3 length: 16 amino acids. CDR3 DNA sequence: TGTGCCAGCAGGCTCTCAGGGTCCAGGGGTAATTCACCCCTCCACTTT. Its translation: CASRLSGSRGNSPLHF.

As regards this clonotype: This could be a read error, since a much larger clone is one nucleotide away. The chain recombines TRBV6-5 with TRBJ1-1, with TRBD1 as a possible D gene (5 bases). V lost 11 bases, J lost 6 bases, and 16 bases lay in between. The CDR3 contains 12 residues. Germline values: CDR1 MNHEY, CDR2 SVGAGI. The CDR3 DNA reads as TGTGCCGTCGGACATGGGTACGCTGAAGCTTTCTTT. Amino acid sequence: CAVGHGYAEAFF.